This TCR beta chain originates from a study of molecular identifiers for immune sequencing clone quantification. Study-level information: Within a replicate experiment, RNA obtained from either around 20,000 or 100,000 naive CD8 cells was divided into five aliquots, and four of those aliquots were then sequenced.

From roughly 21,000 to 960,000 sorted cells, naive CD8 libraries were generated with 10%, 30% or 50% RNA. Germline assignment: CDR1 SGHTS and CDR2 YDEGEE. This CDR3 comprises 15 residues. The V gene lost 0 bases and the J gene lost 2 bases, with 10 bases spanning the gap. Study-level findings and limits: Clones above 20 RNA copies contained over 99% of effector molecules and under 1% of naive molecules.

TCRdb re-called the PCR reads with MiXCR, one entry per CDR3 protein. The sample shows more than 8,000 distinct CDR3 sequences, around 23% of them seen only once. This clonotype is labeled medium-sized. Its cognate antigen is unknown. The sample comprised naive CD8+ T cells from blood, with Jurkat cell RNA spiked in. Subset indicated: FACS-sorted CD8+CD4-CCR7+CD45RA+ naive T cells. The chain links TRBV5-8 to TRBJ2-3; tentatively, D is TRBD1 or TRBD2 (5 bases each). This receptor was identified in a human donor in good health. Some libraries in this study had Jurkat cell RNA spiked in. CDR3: CASSLGHGTTDTQYF. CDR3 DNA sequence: TGTGCCAGCAGCTTGGGACACGGGACCACAGATACGCAGTATTTT.